The clone carrying this TCR beta chain was detected a few times. What it recognizes is unknown. The sample comes from a study of cytomegalovirus exposure and HLA in healthy donors. As for the donors, each was a healthy bone marrow donor. V was clipped by 2 bases and J by 4 bases, with 10 bases between them. Per the germline V gene, CDR1 is SGHKS and CDR2 is YYEKEE (reference sequence). This CDR3 contains 14 residues. Vbeta (60) and Jbeta (13) primers were used in the PCR. Some clones are missing from TCRdb's copy, which holds only in-frame ones; the method was immunoSEQ multiplex PCR. Counted here are about 170,000 clones, around 81% occurring once; the ten biggest clones make up 2% to 2.5%. Study-wide results and caveats: Rates of TCR association differed by HLA locus in a later analysis, with DRB1 highest and HLA-C lowest. One later analysis reportedly identified an Asian-associated ancestry cluster that showed fewer N-insertions than the approximately 600-donor mean.

Source material: PBMCs. The source of this sequence is a woman in her thirties in good health and CMV-seropositive. The V call is TRBV5-5, the J call TRBJ1-5, with D maybe TRBD1 (6 bases). CDR3 residues: CASSFYRANQPQHF. The DNA for the CDR3 is TGTGCCAGCAGCTTCTACAGGGCTAATCAGCCCCAGCATTTT.